This T cell receptor (beta chain) derives from a study of T cell repertoires in cytomegalovirus infection. This clonotype was observed a few times. Its antigen is currently unknown. In TCRdb, the reads were re-called with MiXCR into one record per CDR3 protein. Of fewer than 850,000 distinct CDR3 sequences listed, about 27% are singletons. Germline V gene lookup returns CDR1 LNHNV and CDR2 YYDKDF (reference sequence). The CDR3 spans 13 residues. V was cut by 5 bases and J by 6 bases, with 14 bases left in between. This clonotype was sampled from a human donor in good health (CMV status not recorded). Some clones in this sample may be carry-over from other donors' samples. The source was cultured CD8+ T cells from PBMCs, collected from culture after CMV antigen stimulation. V and J are TRBV15 and TRBJ2-7, with D perhaps TRBD2 (5 bases). This CDR3 reads CATSSDGVREQYV. CDR3 nucleotides: TGTGCCACCAGCTCCGACGGGGTGCGCGAGCAGTACGTC.